The entry that follows covers one T cell receptor beta chain sequence. These data originate in a study of control samples from healthy donors and cancer patients. The data were produced by immunoSEQ multiplex PCR, yet TCRdb's version contains in-frame clones alone and is incomplete. This sample has 110,000 to 150,000 clones, with roughly nine tenths found just once. This clonotype was obtained from a woman younger than 45 in good health. The sequencing sample was made of blood.

The CDR3 loop is CASSQRSGGDDYGYTF. Here the CDR3 DNA reads TGTGCCAGCAGCCAAAGATCAGGGGGCGATGACTATGGCTACACCTTC. The chain is built from TRBV13 and TRBJ1-2; 8 nucleotides match TRBD1. V shed 5 bases, J shed 3 bases, and the junction held 11 bases outside the gene matches. The CDR3 covers 16 residues. Germline lookup yields CDR1 PRHDT and CDR2 FYEKMQ (reference sequence).